Presented here are 5 T cell receptor beta chains from one specimen sequenced in a study of beta chain features in type 1 diabetes. These receptors lack a known antigen. Reverse transcribing all isolated RNA meant expressed TCRB transcripts were sequenced. Libraries were prepared by immunoSEQ multiplex PCR; TCRdb keeps only in-frame clonotypes and omits some of them. The table lists about 240,000 clones, more than 11% of them singletons. General study points: Among patients with Type 1 diabetes, TCRB CDR3s were moderately but significantly shorter in every one of the four CD4+ subsets.

The sample consisted of naive CD4+ T cells from blood. The source is a young man with type 1 diabetes.

This clone was seen a handful of times. The V gene is TRBV2, the J gene TRBJ1-1; D remains unclear. V dropped 2 bases and J dropped 0 bases, with 10 bases sitting between them. CDR3 length: 15 residues. From germline, CDR1 is SNHLY and CDR2 FYNNEI. The CDR3 DNA is TGTGCCAGCAGTGAATATGGCCTCATGAACACTGAAGCTTTCTTT. Residues: CASSEYGLMNTEAFF.

The V gene is TRBV7-9, the J gene TRBJ2-1; 13 bases line up with TRBD2. CDR3 length equals 18 residues. Germline trimming cut 6 bases from V and 8 bases from J; bases unmatched to any gene: 16. CDR1 SEHNR and CDR2 FQNEAQ come from the germline V gene (reference sequence). The CDR3 reads CASSRDTSGRVLVDEQFF. DNA for the CDR3: TGTGCCAGCAGTCGAGATACTAGCGGGAGGGTTCTCGTGGATGAGCAGTTCTTC.

This clone has only a few counts. V usage is TRBV11-2 and J usage is TRBJ2-6; D may be TRBD2 (5 bases). V was trimmed by 0 bases and J by 1 base, leaving 10 bases between them. The CDR3 loop spans 17 amino acids. The V gene's germline CDR1 is SGHAT and CDR2 FQNNGV. CDR3: CASSLEATGSGANVLTF. For the CDR3, the DNA is TGTGCCAGCAGCTTAGAAGCGACGGGATCTGGGGCCAACGTCCTGACTTTC.

This clone turned up a few times. The gene calls are TRBV11-2 and TRBJ1-1, with TRBD1 identical over 8 bases. The CDR3 sequence is 14 residues long. The junction had 2 bases not matched to a gene; V was cut back by 0 bases and J by 5 bases. CDR1 and CDR2 (germline): SGHAT, FQNNGV. The CDR3 spells CASSLDRGQTEAFF. CDR3 bases: TGTGCCAGCAGCTTAGACAGGGGGCAAACTGAAGCTTTCTTT.

V gene TRBV10-2 combines with J gene TRBJ1-5; possibly TRBD1 for D (6 bases). Germline CDR1 and CDR2: WSHSY and SAAADI. This CDR3 comprises 15 residues. Deletions cut 3 bases from V and 0 bases from J, with 9 bases between. In DNA, the CDR3 is TGCGCCAGCAGTGAATGGACAGATAGCAATCAGCCCCAGCATTTT. This sequence encodes CASSEWTDSNQPQHF.